This T cell receptor (beta chain) was sequenced during a study of T cells in Graves' hyperthyroidism and ophthalmopathy. Amplification yielded TCR beta CDR3 regions, with RNA transcripts as the source. The TCR CDR3 first-round RT-PCR relied on the HTBI primer set. Each CDR3 protein is one row after TCRdb ran MiXCR on the multiplex PCR reads. The sample holds fewer than 350,000 distinct CDR3 sequences; roughly 18% are singletons and the top ten take about two fifths. Enrolled ophthalmopathy patients presented with a Clinical Activity Score of at least 3, a NOSPECS grade of at least 4, and disease duration under 3 months. This receptor was identified in a man aged 50-60 years with Graves' ophthalmopathy. The sequenced sample consisted of blood.

As DNA, the CDR3 is TGTGCCAGCATCGATTGGGGGAACACTGAAGCTTTCTTT. Its protein product is CASIDWGNTEAFF. The rearrangement joins TRBV6-2 or TRBV6-3 to TRBJ1-1, with D unclear. CDR3 length: 13 residues. Germline lookup yields CDR1 MNHEY and CDR2 SVGEGT. V was pared by 7 bases and J by 1 base, with 10 bases between.